This T cell receptor beta chain was captured in a study of response to subunit inactivated influenza vaccine. General study points: With each seasonal influenza vaccination, the authors suggested, few new T cells are recruited.

In germline, CDR1 is ENHRY, CDR2 SYGVKD. V was shortened by 6 bases and J by 3 bases, with 15 bases between the two germline ends. This CDR3 is built from 14 residues. TCRdb reanalysed the RT-PCR reads using MiXCR and keeps one entry per CDR3 protein. The sample contains approximately 230,000 distinct CDR3 sequences, 10% to 15% of which appear only once. A note on this clonotype: Its antigen is undetermined.

The TCR sequence derives from a man aged 50 to 59 who received an inactivated influenza vaccine. The sequencing here drew on non-naive T cells sorted from PBMCs, taken 14 to 15 days before vaccination. The chain combines TRBV10-3 with TRBJ2-7; TRBD1 or TRBD2 may be the D gene (6 bases each). CDR3 loop: CAIRGGNGGYEQYF. As DNA, the CDR3 is TGTGCCATCAGGGGGGGCAATGGGGGCTACGAGCAGTACTTC.